Described below is a single T cell receptor (beta chain) sequence and its context. The sort gate was single viable CD3+CD4+CD8-CD45RO+ cells for memory CD4+ T cells. CMV serostatus came from serum IgG against pp150, pp28, p38, p52. The CDR3 sequence is 14 residues long. The germline V gene encodes CDR1 SGHNT and CDR2 YYREEE (reference sequence). The sample is drawn from a study of memory CD4+ T cells and cytomegalovirus serostatus. In the original analysis: After removing out-of-frame reads, approximately 2 million distinct TCRbeta sequences remained. Clones were read by immunoSEQ multiplex PCR, and TCRdb kept only the in-frame ones, dropping some. D and trimming come from the DNA, and the V and J calls and clone size come from that table. The sample shows about 42,000 clones, roughly 80% of them seen only once.

What was sequenced was memory CD4+ T cells from blood. The TCR sequence derives from an adult in good health and CMV-seronegative. The V and J genes are TRBV5-4 and TRBJ2-5, with 7 nucleotides matching TRBD1. The last part of the DNA fits TRBJ2-7 better; the J call may be wrong. DNA for the CDR3: TGTGCCAGCAGCTTGGGGGGACAGCACTACGAGCAGTACTTC. This translates into CASSLGGQHYEQYF.